This entry concerns a single TCR beta chain. Produced via immunoSEQ multiplex PCR; TCRdb's table is partial and in-frame only. The profile shows some 120,000 clones, 88% of them singletons. The germline CDR1 and CDR2 sequences are SGHAT and FQNNGV. This CDR3 spans 13 amino acids. Between the trimmed V and J ends, which lost 5 bases and 12 bases, there was a span of 20 bases. The data were taken from a study of control samples from healthy donors and cancer patients. Sequenced: blood. V gene TRBV11-2 combines with J gene TRBJ2-7; no firm D call. The TCR sequence derives from a woman aged 70-85 years in good health. The CDR3 here is CASSLAEHLPRYF. The CDR3 nucleotides are TGTGCCAGCAGCCTGGCGGAGCACCTACCTCGGTACTTC.